This section outlines one TCR beta chain sequence together with its context. Its specificity is unknown. Here immunoSEQ multiplex PCR was the method, and the copy in TCRdb shows in-frame clones only, minus some. The sample records tens of thousands of clones, about 85% being singletons. The data originate from a study of memory CD4+ T cells and cytomegalovirus serostatus. J lost 10 bases, V lost 3 bases, and 9 bases had no gene match. Germline lookup yields CDR1 SGDLS and CDR2 YYNGEE. This CDR3 is 15 amino acids long. Findings and limits, study-wide: CMV serostatus prediction reached median AUC approximately 0.95, or 0.91 with US-trained model. 67 of 164 known CMV-associated TCRbeta sequences appeared in CD4+ memory.

The sort gate was single viable CD3+CD4+CD8-CD45RO+ cells for memory CD4+ T cells. Donors' CMV status reflects serum IgG against pp150, pp28, p38, p52. The V and J genes are TRBV9 and TRBJ2-5, with 13 bases identical to TRBD2. The specimen sequenced was memory CD4+ T cells from blood. This clonotype originated in an adult in good health and CMV-seronegative. The CDR3 spells CASSAGTSGARNQYF. The CDR3 DNA sequence: TGTGCCAGCAGCGCCGGGACTAGCGGGGCTAGGAACCAGTACTTC.